A selection of T cell receptor beta chains follows, all from one sample in a study of T-cell reconstitution after alpha-beta-depleted transplantation in children. TCRdb passed the PCR reads through MiXCR, listing each CDR3 protein once. Here the sample spans about 98,000 distinct CDR3 sequences, around 22% being singletons. The sequencing here drew on PBMCs, taken before TCRalphabeta/CD19-depleted stem cell transplant. The receptors here all came from a boy under 10 years old with acute lymphoblastic leukemia, due to receive a stem cell transplant. The CDR3 runs from the conserved cysteine through the conserved F or W. A D gene is named only where the DNA matches it firmly. Not all rows give a size; the values are once, few, many and, for expanded clones, a class.

>.|.|TRBV7-2|TRBJ2-1
TGTGCCAGCAGCTTAGCGGGAGCAGGATCCGGGTACAATGAGCAGTTCTTC
CASSLAGAGSGYNEQFF
>once|TRBD1|TRBV15|TRBJ1-5
TGTGCCACCAGCAGAGACCCAGGGGGTGAGCCCCAGCATTTT
CATSRDPGGEPQHF
>.|TRBD2|TRBV4-3|TRBJ2-1
TGCGCCAGCAGCCCTCGGGCTAGCGGGAGGGAAGGTGAGCAGTTCTTC
CASSPRASGREGEQFF
>few|TRBD1|TRBV5-1|TRBJ2-7
TGCGCCAGCAGCCCGATGGGGCAGGGGGCAAACGAGCAGTACTTC
CASSPMGQGANEQYF
>many|TRBD1|TRBV7-2|TRBJ1-2
TGTGCCAGCAGCTTCACAGGGGAGTATGGCTACACCTTC
CASSFTGEYGYTF
>many|.|TRBV20-1|TRBJ2-5
TGCAGAGCTATACCGGGACGGACACAAGAGACCCAGTACTTC
CRAIPGRTQETQYF
>many|TRBD1|TRBV6-4|TRBJ2-1
TGTGCCAGCACCCACCCTGTGTTGGGGACAGGGTGGTCTGGGTCCTACAATGAGCAGTTCTTC
CASTHPVLGTGWSGSYNEQFF
>few|.|TRBV21-1|TRBJ2-1
TGTGCCAGATACAATGAGCAGTTCTTC
CARYNEQFF
>.|TRBD2|TRBV20-1|TRBJ2-1
TGCAGTGCTAGAGTAGCGGAGGGACTATACAATGAGCAGTTCTTC
CSARVAEGLYNEQFF
>.|TRBD1|TRBV30|TRBJ2-5
TGTGCCTGGAGTGTTAGAGGGACAGTTCAAGAGACCCAGTACTTC
CAWSVRGTVQETQYF
>many|.|TRBV7-8|TRBJ2-7
TGTGCCAGCAGCTTAGGGGCTAGCGCCTACGAGCAGTACTTC
CASSLGASAYEQYF
>.|.|TRBV28|TRBJ2-6
TGTGCCAGCAGTTCTCAGACAGGCCGATCCTCTGGGGCCAACGTCCTGACTTTC
CASSSQTGRSSGANVLTF
>.|TRBD1|TRBV18|TRBJ2-7
TGTGCCAGCTCAGAAAGACAGGGGAATATCGAGCAGTACTTC
CASSERQGNIEQYF
>.|.|TRBV20-1|TRBJ2-1
TGCAGTGCTAGATCGGACAGCCACAATGAGCAGTTCTTC
CSARSDSHNEQFF
>.|TRBD2|TRBV29-1|TRBJ2-7
TGCAGCGTGAAACCCGGGACTAGCGACGAGCAGTACTTC
CSVKPGTSDEQYF
>.|.|TRBV20-1|TRBJ2-3
TGCAGTGCTAGAGATGTAGCTAGCGCGAATACGCAGTATTTT
CSARDVASANTQYF
>many|TRBD1|TRBV2|TRBJ2-7
TGTGCCAGCAGCCGGGACAGGGATCTCGAGCAGTACTTC
CASSRDRDLEQYF
>.|.|TRBV7-2|TRBJ2-3
TGTGCCAGCAGGCCTACTACAGAGACGCAGTATTTT
CASRPTTETQYF
>.|.|TRBV6-2/TRBV6-3|TRBJ2-7
TGTGCCAGCGCGAACGGGGCAGAGCAGTACTTC
CASANGAEQYF
>few|TRBD2|TRBV10-3|TRBJ2-3
TGTGCCATCACTCCAAGCGGGAGTAGTACAGATACGCAGTATTTT
CAITPSGSSTDTQYF
>.|.|TRBV11-2|TRBJ2-5
TGTGCCAGCAGCCCACGTCTCCGGAGTAGCGGCCGCCTAGTCCAAGAGACCCAGTACTTC
CASSPRLRSSGRLVQETQYF
>few|TRBD1|TRBV30|TRBJ2-7
TGTGCCACCGGACAGGGATTAAGCGAGCAGTACTTC
CATGQGLSEQYF
>many|.|TRBV20-1|TRBJ2-3
TGCAGTGCCCTTCCAGTGGAACGGAGTGAAGGAGATACGCAGTATTTT
CSALPVERSEGDTQYF
>many|.|TRBV4-3|TRBJ2-3
TGCGCCAGCAGCCAAGACCCACTAGAGTCAGATACGCAGTATTTT
CASSQDPLESDTQYF
>many|.|TRBV5-1|TRBJ2-2
TGCGCCAGCAGCTTGGACGGGGGTAGTGAGCTGTTTTTT
CASSLDGGSELFF
>.|TRBD2|TRBV12-3/TRBV12-4|TRBJ2-7
TGTGCCAGCAGGCTAGCGGGAGACAACGAGCAGTACTTC
CASRLAGDNEQYF
>.|.|TRBV7-2|TRBJ2-1
TGTGCCAGCAGCCCCTTAAGAAATGAGCAGTTCTTC
CASSPLRNEQFF
>few|.|TRBV28|TRBJ2-5
TGTGCCAGCAGTTTCAAGAGGGCCGGGGAGACCCAGTACTTC
CASSFKRAGETQYF
>.|.|TRBV14|TRBJ2-5
TGTGCCAGCAGCCGAATGAGGCGGAGCCAAGAGACCCAGTACTTC
CASSRMRRSQETQYF
>.|.|TRBV5-1|TRBJ2-7
TGCGCCAGCAGCTTGGGAGGGTTCGGGTTCGAGCAGTACTTC
CASSLGGFGFEQYF
>few|TRBD2|TRBV6-2/TRBV6-3|TRBJ2-5
TGTGCCAGCAGCAGGGGACTAGCTGGTATGCGGGAGACCCAGTACTTC
CASSRGLAGMRETQYF
>few|.|TRBV28|TRBJ1-1
TGTGCCAGCAGTTTTGGTATCTTCGGCACTGAAGCTTTCTTT
CASSFGIFGTEAFF
>few|.|TRBV24-1|TRBJ2-1
TGTGCCACCAGTGATTTGGTCCACAATGAGCAGTTCTTC
CATSDLVHNEQFF
>.|.|TRBV12-3/TRBV12-4|TRBJ2-1
TGTGCCAGCAGTTTTGGGCAGCGACGGGATGAGCAGTTCTTC
CASSFGQRRDEQFF
>.|TRBD1|TRBV3-1|TRBJ2-7
TGTGCCAGCAGCCATACCCGAGGGGGCCAATACCCCTACGAGCAGTACTTC
CASSHTRGGQYPYEQYF
>few|TRBD2|TRBV7-9|TRBJ2-5
TGTGCCAGCAGCCCCGGCATAGCGGGCCAAGAGACCCAGTACTTC
CASSPGIAGQETQYF
>many|.|TRBV4-3|TRBJ1-3
TGCGCCAGCAGCCAAGACGCGGGGAGGGATTCCCTCTTCTCTGGAAACACCATATATTTT
CASSQDAGRDSLFSGNTIYF
>few|.|TRBV6-2/TRBV6-3|TRBJ2-3
TGTGCCAGCACTCATAGCGCCTTTAGCACAGATACGCAGTATTTT
CASTHSAFSTDTQYF
>few|.|TRBV7-8|TRBJ2-3
TGTGCCAGCAGCCCCTTGTCTAGCACAGATACGCAGTATTTT
CASSPLSSTDTQYF
>few|.|TRBV20-1|TRBJ2-5
TGCAGTCCTTTGTGGAAGGGGGGGGTGGAAACCCAGTACTTC
CSPLWKGGVETQYF
>few|.|TRBV7-2|TRBJ1-5
TGTGCCAGCAGCTTATCGGGACTGATCAATCAGCCCCAGCATTTT
CASSLSGLINQPQHF
>few|TRBD1|TRBV4-3|TRBJ1-5
TGCGCCAGCAGCCGAACAGGGGGCACAGGGCAGCCCCAGCATTTT
CASSRTGGTGQPQHF
>many|.|TRBV5-8|TRBJ2-5
TGTGCCAGCAGCTTACCCAGCGGAGCCCAAGAGACCCAGTACTTC
CASSLPSGAQETQYF
>.|.|TRBV7-2|TRBJ2-1
TGTGCCAGCAGCTTAGACTTACATGAGCAGTTCTTC
CASSLDLHEQFF
>.|.|TRBV27|TRBJ1-2
TGTGCCAGCAGTCCGGGACAAGCGGCTAACTATGGCTACACCTTC
CASSPGQAANYGYTF
>.|.|TRBV3-1|TRBJ2-5
TGTGCCAGCAGCCCTGTTTCCCGGGAACGGGGAGAGACCCAGTACTTC
CASSPVSRERGETQYF
>.|.|TRBV27|TRBJ2-7
TGTGCCAGCAGTTTCAACCCCAGCACCTACGAGCAGTACTTC
CASSFNPSTYEQYF
>.|.|TRBV12-3/TRBV12-4|TRBJ1-5
TGTGCCAGCAGTCTCCGACGGGGGAATGGCAATCAGCCCCAGCATTTT
CASSLRRGNGNQPQHF
>few|TRBD1|TRBV5-1|TRBJ2-7
TGCGCCAGCAGCATGGGGACAGCCACCTCCTACGAGCAGTACTTC
CASSMGTATSYEQYF
>.|TRBD2|TRBV28|TRBJ2-3
TGTGCCAGCAGTTTACTAGCGGAGGGCACAGATACGCAGTATTTT
CASSLLAEGTDTQYF